This T cell receptor (beta chain) was found in a study of neoadjuvant anti-PD-1 for oral cavity cancer. Across the study: Patients without progression received a fourth nivolumab dose around day 43, then surgical resection on days 50-56. The study's findings and limits: Pretreatment Treg/Th17 ratio correlated inversely with post-treatment tumor clonality.

Time point given: after neoadjuvant nivolumab, at surgical resection. Patients had newly diagnosed, untreated stage II-IVA oral cavity squamous cell carcinoma. As to this clone: Its antigen is currently unknown.

V was pared by 1 base and J by 5 bases, with 11 bases between. Germline V gene sequence: CDR1 SEHNR, CDR2 FQNEAQ (reference sequence). The CDR3 totals 15 residues. The repertoire was sequenced with immunoSEQ multiplex PCR; TCRdb's copy has only in-frame clones and lacks some. The sample contains around 37,000 clones, roughly 35% of which appear only once. The receptor's source is a person aged 35-79 years with oral cavity squamous cell carcinoma. This chain uses TRBV7-9 with TRBJ2-2; D may be TRBD2 (5 bases). The starting material was tumor tissue, obtained after nivolumab (anti-PD-1) treatment. The DNA of the CDR3 is TGTGCCAGCAGCTTAGATGTGGGAGTGACCGGGGAGCTGTTTTTT. It is translated as CASSLDVGVTGELFF.